This T cell receptor beta chain comes out of a study of blood T cell repertoires in COVID-19. The method was immunoSEQ multiplex PCR; TCRdb's version includes in-frame clones alone and lacks a portion of them. The table lists about 210,000 clones, about 76% of them singletons. Germline-derived CDR1 and CDR2 are SGHNT and YENEEA. V shed 5 bases and J 6 bases; nucleotides not matched to a gene: 11. This CDR3 spans 15 amino acids. The receptor comes from a woman in her forties or fifties with acute COVID-19. The specimen sequenced was PBMCs or T cells enriched from blood (not recorded which). The chain employs TRBV11-3 and TRBJ2-7; 9 nucleotides match TRBD2. In nucleotides, the CDR3 is TGTGCCAGCAGCCCAGACTGGGGAGCGGGAGGCGAGCAGTACTTC. It encodes CASSPDWGAGGEQYF.